Following are 6 T cell receptor beta chains from one sample sequenced in a study of regulatory T cells in long-lasting Graves disease. For TCR beta, libraries came from iRepertoire HTBI primers and Arm-PCR of CDR3 regions. TCRdb passed the multiplex PCR reads through MiXCR, listing each CDR3 protein once. The sample holds 350,000 to 550,000 distinct CDR3 sequences, 15% seen once. This sample's time point: newly diagnosed GD, antithyroid drugs for less than 3 months. Researchers made the TCR library from RNA that was extracted from PBMCs. These same data were also listed under a study on T cells in Graves' hyperthyroidism and ophthalmopathy.

This specimen consisted of peripheral blood mononuclear cells (PBMCs), obtained at new diagnosis, from a patient treated with antithyroid drugs. Receptors were obtained from a woman under 40 with Graves disease.

The V call is TRBV19, the J call TRBJ2-1, with 8 bases aligning to TRBD2. Losses at the gene ends were 3 bases for V and 2 bases for J; bases not matched to a gene: 3. The CDR3 covers 15 residues. Germline V CDR1 and CDR2: LNHDA, SQIVND (reference sequence). The CDR3, as DNA: TGTGCCAGTAGTATGAGCGGGAGCGCCTACAATGAGCAGTTCTTC. Its translation: CASSMSGSAYNEQFF.

This clonotype was observed many times. The chain couples TRBV11-2 to TRBJ2-1; D unresolved. The germline V gene has CDR1 SGHAT and CDR2 FQNNGV. This CDR3 has 13 amino acids. The ends were cut back, 3 bases at V and 5 bases at J, with 8 bases in the middle. CDR3 in amino acids: CASSFRAHNEQFF. The CDR3, as DNA: TGTGCCAGCAGCTTTCGAGCCCACAATGAGCAGTTCTTC.

This clonotype has more than one count but fewer than ten. The genes are TRBV27 and TRBJ2-2; D possibly corresponds to TRBD2 (5 bases). The CDR3 covers 14 residues. CDR1 and CDR2 (germline): MNHEY, SMNVEV (reference sequence). The germline V and J ends were trimmed by 5 bases and 6 bases, with 13 bases remaining between them. The CDR3 DNA sequence: TGTGCCAGCAGTCCTTCGAGGGCTCCCGGGGAGCTGTTTTTT. This translates into CASSPSRAPGELFF.

This clonotype was seen only a few times. The CDR3 DNA reads TGTGCCAGCTCAACGGCCGGACAGGGGGCTTATGGCTACACCTTC. As protein: CASSTAGQGAYGYTF. This sequence joins TRBV18 and TRBJ1-2, with 11 positions matching TRBD1. CDR1 is KGHSH, CDR2 LQKENI, per germline. This CDR3 has 15 amino acids. V lost 5 bases, J lost 5 bases, and 7 bases stayed unmatched.

This clonotype appeared many times. V gene TRBV7-3 combines with J gene TRBJ2-7, with TRBD2 matching over 7 bases. The germline V gene has CDR1 SGHTA and CDR2 FQGTGA. The CDR3 loop spans 15 amino acids. Trimming took 1 base from V and 5 from J; bases not matched to a gene: 8. The CDR3 here is CASSLNNGRHNEQYF. CDR3 nucleotide sequence: TGTGCCAGCAGCTTAAACAACGGGAGGCACAACGAGCAGTACTTC.

Ten or more counts support this clonotype. The rearrangement uses TRBV2 and TRBJ1-5; D call uncertain. The CDR3 is made up of 14 amino acids. Trimming took off 4 bases at V and 0 bases at J, with 7 bases between the two ends. CDR1 SNHLY and CDR2 FYNNEI come from the germline V gene. CDR3 nucleotide sequence: TGTGCCAGCAGTGCGGGGTATAGCAATCAGCCCCAGCATTTT. This sequence encodes CASSAGYSNQPQHF.